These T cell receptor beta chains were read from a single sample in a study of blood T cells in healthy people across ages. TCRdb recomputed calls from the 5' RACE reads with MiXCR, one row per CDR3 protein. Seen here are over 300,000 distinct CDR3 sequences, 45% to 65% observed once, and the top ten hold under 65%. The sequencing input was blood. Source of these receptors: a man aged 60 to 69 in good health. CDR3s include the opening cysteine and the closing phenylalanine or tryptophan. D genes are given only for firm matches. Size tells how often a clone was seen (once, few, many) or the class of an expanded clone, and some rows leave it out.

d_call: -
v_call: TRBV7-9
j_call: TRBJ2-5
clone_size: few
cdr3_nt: TGTGCCAGCAGCTCTGAGTATGGGCAAGAGACCCAGTACTTC
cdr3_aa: CASSSEYGQETQYF

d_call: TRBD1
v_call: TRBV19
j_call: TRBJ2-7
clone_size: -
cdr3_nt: TGTGCCAGTAGTGGGGCCAGGGGGTACGAGCAGTACTTC
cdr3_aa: CASSGARGYEQYF

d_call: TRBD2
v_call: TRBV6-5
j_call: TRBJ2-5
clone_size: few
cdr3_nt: TGTGCCAGCAGTGATAGCGGGATTTTGGAGACCCAGTACTTC
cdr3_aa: CASSDSGILETQYF

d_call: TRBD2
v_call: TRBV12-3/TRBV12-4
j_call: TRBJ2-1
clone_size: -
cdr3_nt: TGTGCCAGCATCCCCGGGGGGAGTGCGGACAATGAGCAGTTCTTC
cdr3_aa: CASIPGGSADNEQFF

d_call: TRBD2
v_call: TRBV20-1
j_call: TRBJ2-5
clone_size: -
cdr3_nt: TGCAGTGCTAGAGATCGCCCGGCTAGCGGAAACCTTCAAGAGACCCAGTACTTC
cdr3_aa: CSARDRPASGNLQETQYF

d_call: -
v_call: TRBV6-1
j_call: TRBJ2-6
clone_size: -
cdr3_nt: TGTGCCAGCAGTACCCCATTCCTCGGACCGCTCTCTGGGGCCAACGTCCTGACTTTC
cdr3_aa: CASSTPFLGPLSGANVLTF

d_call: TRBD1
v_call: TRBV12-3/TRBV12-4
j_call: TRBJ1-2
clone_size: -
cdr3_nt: TGTGCCACTCTGATACAGGGGCGGAATGGCTACACCTTC
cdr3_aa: CATLIQGRNGYTF

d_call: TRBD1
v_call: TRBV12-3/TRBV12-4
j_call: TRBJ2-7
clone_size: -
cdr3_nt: TGTGCCAGCAGTTCGGACAGGCCCCCCTACGAGCAGTACTTC
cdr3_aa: CASSSDRPPYEQYF

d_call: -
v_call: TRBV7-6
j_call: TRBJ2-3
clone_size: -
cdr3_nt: TGTGCCACCACTCGAGGGGGGGACACAGATACGCAGTATTTT
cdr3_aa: CATTRGGDTDTQYF

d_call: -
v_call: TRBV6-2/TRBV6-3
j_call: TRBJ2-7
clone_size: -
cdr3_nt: TGTGCCAGCAGTTACGGAGCGGCCAGCGAGCAGTACTTC
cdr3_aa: CASSYGAASEQYF

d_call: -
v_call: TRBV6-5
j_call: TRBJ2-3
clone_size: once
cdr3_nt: TGTGCCAGCAGTTACGAAGGGGCTAAGGGAGATACGCAGTATTTT
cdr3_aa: CASSYEGAKGDTQYF

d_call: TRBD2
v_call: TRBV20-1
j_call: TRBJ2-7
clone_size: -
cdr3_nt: TGCAGTGCTAGGCTCTGGGGGGGGAAGGACGAGCAGTACTTC
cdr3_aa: CSARLWGGKDEQYF

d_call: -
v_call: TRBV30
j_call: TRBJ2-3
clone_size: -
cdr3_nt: TGTGCCTGGACCCCCGCGGATACGCAGTATTTT
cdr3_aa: CAWTPADTQYF

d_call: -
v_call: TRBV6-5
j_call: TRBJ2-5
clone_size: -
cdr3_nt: TGTGCCAGCACGGTCCCAGGGGGGGAGACCCAGTACTTC
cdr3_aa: CASTVPGGETQYF

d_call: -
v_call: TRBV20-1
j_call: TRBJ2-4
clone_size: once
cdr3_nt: TGCAGTGCTAGTCTCTCCGGCTTTCAGTACTTC
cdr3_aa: CSASLSGFQYF